This T cell receptor (beta chain) was identified in a study of blood T cell repertoires in COVID-19. CDR1 is LNHDA, CDR2 SQIVND, per germline (reference sequence). Trimming took 3 bases from V and 6 from J; bases not matched to a gene: 6. The CDR3 loop spans 16 amino acids. Profiled with immunoSEQ multiplex PCR; TCRdb holds only in-frame clones, not every one. The table includes around 22,000 clones, more than 85% detected once. The chain couples TRBV19 to TRBJ2-4; the match to TRBD2 covers 12 bases. Sequenced: peripheral blood. The source is a woman aged 70-85 years with active COVID-19. As DNA, the CDR3 is TGTGCCAGTAGTATGGGGTCTAGCGGGAGGGGAAACATTCAGTACTTC. It is translated as CASSMGSSGRGNIQYF.